This TCR beta chain was identified in a study of T cell responses to AZD1222 COVID-19 vaccine. Notes on the study in general: Donors were mostly white British, more females; clonal diversity possibly underestimated.

Note on this clone: What it binds is unknown.

V shed 7 bases, J shed 3 bases, and the junction held 7 bases outside the gene matches. The germline V gene encodes CDR1 LNHDA and CDR2 SQIVND (reference sequence). The CDR3 is 16 amino acids. Using immunoSEQ multiplex PCR, the repertoire was profiled, and TCRdb retains in-frame clones only, with some absent. The table records around 110,000 clones, approximately 88% of them present only once. The chain employs TRBV19 and TRBJ2-2; the match to TRBD2 covers 11 bases. The receptor was derived from an adult in good health. The specimen comprised peripheral blood, sampled on day 0 of AZD1222 vaccination. The DNA of the CDR3 is TGTGCCAGTACCCTTATTAGCGGGAGGGACACCGGGGAGCTGTTTTTT. Its protein product is CASTLISGRDTGELFF. Full variable domain (rest looked up from reference TRBV19 and TRBJ2-2): DGGITQSPKYLFRKEGQNVTLSCEQNLNHDAMYWYRQDPGQGLRLIYYSQIVNDFQKGDIAEGYSVSREKKESFPLTVTSAQKNPTAFYLCASTLISGRDTGELFFGEGSRLTVL.